Below, 7 T cell receptor beta chains from the same sample are listed, as sequenced in a study of blood T cell repertoires in COVID-19. Only in-frame clones appear in the TCRdb table, and some are missing; sequencing was by immunoSEQ multiplex PCR. The data contain a few hundred thousand clones, approximately 83% of them singletons. The specimen was peripheral blood. Source of these receptors: a woman in her 30s who had recovered from COVID-19.

CDR3 loop: CASSQDISGRRNEQFF. In DNA, the CDR3 is TGTGCCAGCAGCCAAGATATTAGCGGGAGGAGGAATGAGCAGTTCTTC. The gene calls are TRBV3-1 (or the pseudogene TRBV3-2) and TRBJ2-1, with 10 positions matching TRBD2. From germline, CDR1 is LGHDT and CDR2 YNNKEL (reference sequence). Germline trimming cut 0 bases from V and 7 bases from J; bases unmatched to any gene: 6. The CDR3 covers 16 residues.

This rearrangement joins TRBV7-9 to TRBJ2-7; 9 nucleotides agree with TRBD2. This CDR3 spans 13 amino acids. Germline V gene lookup returns CDR1 SEHNR and CDR2 FQNEAQ (reference sequence). Trimming cost V 10 bases and J 5 bases; bases outside gene matches: 9. The CDR3 DNA sequence: TGTGCCACCCTGATAGCGGGAGTCCACGAGCAGTACTTC. It encodes CATLIAGVHEQYF.

This sequence joins TRBV6-1 and TRBJ2-3; 11 bases are shared with TRBD2. Per the germline V gene, CDR1 is MNHNS and CDR2 is SASEGT. Germline trimming cut 2 bases from V and 1 base from J; bases unmatched to any gene: 2. The CDR3 sequence is 16 residues long. CDR3: CASSEIAGGRTDTQYF. DNA for the CDR3: TGTGCCAGCAGTGAAATAGCGGGAGGGCGCACAGATACGCAGTATTTT.

The chain joins TRBV14 to TRBJ2-2; the D gene is possibly TRBD2 (6 bases). The CDR3 sequence is 16 residues long. V shed 4 bases and J shed 2 bases, with 14 bases lying between them. Germline V CDR1 and CDR2: SGHDN, FVKESK. The CDR3 sequence: CASSLKAGFNTGELFF. The DNA of the CDR3 is TGTGCCAGCAGCCTCAAGGCGGGGTTTAACACCGGGGAGCTGTTTTTT.

The rearrangement links TRBV14 to TRBJ2-1, with D unclear. The CDR3 has 16 residues. Trimming removed 1 base from V and 6 bases from J, with 16 bases in between. Germline assignment: CDR1 SGHDN and CDR2 FVKESK. For the CDR3, the DNA is TGTGCCAGCAGCCAAGGACTCTTTTCCCCCCGCAATGAGCAGTTCTTC. Encoded protein: CASSQGLFSPRNEQFF.

This sequence joins TRBV29-1 and TRBJ1-2; D possibly corresponds to TRBD1 (5 bases). This CDR3 spans 11 amino acids. Trimming cost V 4 bases and J 6 bases, with 9 bases left between them. The germline gives CDR1 SQVTM, CDR2 ANQGSEA. CDR3: CSVGRTHGYTF. The DNA for the CDR3 is TGCAGCGTTGGTCGGACACATGGCTACACCTTC.

The rearrangement uses TRBV27 and TRBJ1-1; 9 bases are a match to TRBD1. The ends lost 6 bases at V and 1 base at J; junction bases unmatched: 3. CDR1 is MNHEY and CDR2 is SMNVEV in the germline V gene (reference sequence). This CDR3 has 14 amino acids. The CDR3 DNA sequence: TGTGCCAGCAGCCAGACAGGGGGGAACACTGAAGCTTTCTTT. As protein: CASSQTGGNTEAFF.